One and the same sample provided the 29 T cell receptor beta chains below, sequenced in a study of breast tumors, draining lymph nodes, adjacent tissues (dated by TCRdb to between 2015 and 2016). Libraries came from multiplex PCR. Data came from an Illumina HiSeq 2000. TCRdb reprocessed the public reads (quality trimming at Q25 with fastp, clone calling with MiXCR) and kept in-frame beta chains. One record per CDR3 amino acid sequence lists the most common genes and DNA. The sample yields about 9,600 distinct CDR3 sequences; roughly 46% were counted once. Roughly 15% of the sample rests with the top ten. The sequenced material came from tumor-adjacent breast tissue. These receptors all come from a female donor with breast cancer. Some clones in this sample may be carry-over from other donors' samples.

At least ten counts were recorded for this clonotype. The V gene is TRBV5-5, the J gene TRBJ2-3; 7 bases are shared with TRBD2. V lost 1 base and J lost 3; bases outside the gene matches: 8. CDR3 length: 16 amino acids. Germline assignment: CDR1 SGHKS and CDR2 YYEKEE (reference sequence). This CDR3 reads CASSLFAGEKTDTQYF. The DNA of the CDR3 is TGTGCCAGCAGCTTGTTTGCGGGAGAGAAGACAGATACGCAGTATTTT.

This chain uses TRBV11-2 with TRBJ1-6, with D unresolved. Trimming cost V 3 bases and J 6 bases, with 9 bases left between them. Germline CDR1 reads SGHAT; CDR2 reads FQNNGV. CDR3 length: 14 residues. CDR3 residues: CASSLGQANSPLHF. CDR3 DNA: TGTGCCAGCAGCTTGGGCCAGGCTAATTCACCCCTCCACTTT.

This clonotype was recorded only once. This chain uses TRBV10-3 with TRBJ1-1, with unresolved D. CDR1 is ENHRY, CDR2 SYGVKD, per germline. The CDR3 spans 13 residues. Trimming removed 7 bases from V and 4 bases from J, with 13 bases in between. DNA for the CDR3: TGTGCCATCACCCCATCTCTGAGCACTGAAGCTTTCTTT. It specifies CAITPSLSTEAFF.

The table lists this clonotype with a few counts. The chain is built from TRBV19 and TRBJ1-1; 10 nucleotides align to TRBD1. The V gene end was trimmed by 6 bases and the J gene end by 0 bases; junction bases not matched to a gene: 7. This CDR3 has 16 residues. Germline V gene lookup returns CDR1 LNHDA and CDR2 SQIVND (reference sequence). CDR3 in DNA: TGTGCCAGTAGCCCCGGGACAGGGGATATGAACACTGAAGCTTTCTTT. It encodes CASSPGTGDMNTEAFF. The full variable domain, its missing parts supplied by reference TRBV19 and TRBJ1-1, is DGGITQSPKYLFRKEGQNVTLSCEQNLNHDAMYWYRQDPGQGLRLIYYSQIVNDFQKGDIAEGYSVSREKKESFPLTVTSAQKNPTAFYLCASSPGTGDMNTEAFFGQGTRLTVV.

This clonotype was seen repeatedly, ten times or more. The rearrangement links TRBV6-5 to TRBJ2-2, with TRBD1 matching 7 bases. CDR3 length equals 16 residues. J lost 0 bases, V lost 5 bases, and 6 bases had no gene match. The V gene's germline CDR1 is MNHEY and CDR2 SVGAGI. CDR3 loop: CASSRRQGTNTGELFF. Written as DNA, the CDR3 is TGTGCCAGCAGTCGGAGACAGGGCACGAACACCGGGGAGCTGTTTTTT.

The V gene is TRBV20-1, the J gene TRBJ2-2; D is unresolved. This CDR3 spans 13 amino acids. The V and J ends lost 4 bases and 0 bases respectively, with 6 bases between them. Germline values: CDR1 DFQATT, CDR2 SNEGSKA (reference sequence). CDR3 sequence (DNA): TGCAGTGCTAAGGGTCCGAACACCGGGGAGCTGTTTTTT. This translates into CSAKGPNTGELFF.

The chain is built from TRBV6-5 and TRBJ2-1, with a possible D match to TRBD1 (6 bases). The CDR3 length is 13 residues. CDR1 is MNHEY, CDR2 SVGAGI, per germline. V lost 11 bases to trimming and J lost 4 bases, with 15 bases between them. CDR3 residues: CADRLVDYNEQFF. CDR3 in DNA: TGTGCCGACAGGCTGGTCGATTACAATGAGCAGTTCTTC.

This clonotype was counted at least ten times. The chain uses TRBV6-6 and TRBJ2-3, with D possibly matching TRBD2 (6 bases). The germline V gene has CDR1 MNHNY and CDR2 SVGAGI (reference sequence). The V end was cut by 7 bases, the J end by 2 bases, with 19 bases between. The CDR3 spans 16 residues. CDR3 nucleotide sequence: TGTGCCAGCAACTCTAAGGCGGGGCCCGTCACAGATACGCAGTATTTT. Its protein product is CASNSKAGPVTDTQYF.

The chain employs TRBV10-3 and TRBJ1-1, with TRBD1 matching over 7 bases. CDR3 length: 14 residues. The germline CDR1 and CDR2 sequences are ENHRY and SYGVKD. V shed 5 bases, J shed 3 bases, and the junction held 6 bases outside the gene matches. CDR3 sequence reads: CAISSTGRDTEAFF. The CDR3, as DNA: TGTGCCATCAGTTCGACAGGGCGGGACACTGAAGCTTTCTTT.

Of note for this clonotype: The DNA is left out, because the CDR3 cannot be placed on it with certainty; the CDR3 is given as TCRdb lists it. The V and J genes are TRBV7-2 and TRBJ2-7; the table's D gene call, TRBD1, was not cross checked with the DNA. Germline CDR1 is SGHTA and CDR2 is FQGNSA. The CDR3 is 22 residues long, ends included. This CDR3 reads CASSFYICSATPAGTGSYEQYF.

There are many counts of this clonotype. The chain links TRBV6-5 to TRBJ2-1; unclear D gene. CDR3 length: 15 amino acids. The germline V gene has CDR1 MNHEY and CDR2 SVGAGI. The V gene lost 0 bases and the J gene lost 6 bases, with 12 bases spanning the gap. As DNA, the CDR3 is TGTGCCAGCAGTTACTCGGTACAGAACGGCAATGAGCAGTTCTTC. This translates into CASSYSVQNGNEQFF.

This chain joins TRBV9 and TRBJ2-1; 14 bases align to TRBD2. CDR1 is SGDLS, CDR2 YYNGEE, per germline. The CDR3 is 17 residues long. The trim removed 1 base at V and 6 bases at J, leaving 6 bases unmatched. The CDR3 sequence is CASSVWLTSGRANEQFF. DNA for the CDR3: TGTGCCAGCAGCGTATGGCTGACTAGCGGGAGGGCCAATGAGCAGTTCTTC.

This clonotype was seen at least ten times. This chain joins TRBV10-1 and TRBJ2-1; 7 bases are a match to TRBD2. The CDR3 is 16 amino acids. Trimming removed 0 bases from V and 7 bases from J; junction bases left unmatched: 9. Germline CDR1 WNHNN, CDR2 SYGVQD (reference sequence). CDR3 region: CASSESGRELGNEQFF. CDR3 DNA: TGCGCCAGCAGTGAGTCGGGGAGGGAGTTAGGGAATGAGCAGTTCTTC.

V and J are TRBV20-1 and TRBJ1-1; tentatively, D is TRBD1 (5 bases). The CDR3 has 13 amino acids. Germline V CDR1 and CDR2: DFQATT, SNEGSKA (reference sequence). CDR3: CSLPQGSNTEAFF. The CDR3 DNA is TGCAGCCTTCCCCAGGGATCGAACACTGAAGCTTTCTTT.

Sample share makes this clonotype medium-sized. This chain uses TRBV7-2 with TRBJ2-3; D is perhaps TRBD1 (6 bases). The CDR3 extends over 16 amino acids. Germline-derived CDR1 and CDR2 are SGHTA and FQGNSA. The V end lost 4 bases, the J end lost 5 bases, and 19 bases lay between the germline ends. The CDR3 DNA reads TGTGCCAGCAGCTCCCGAGTAGGCAGGGGCGAAGATACGCAGTATTTT. Protein: CASSSRVGRGEDTQYF.

This clonotype is labeled as large. The V gene is TRBV7-2, the J gene TRBJ2-7, with TRBD2 as a possible D gene (7 bases). Germline CDR1 is SGHTA and CDR2 is FQGNSA. Trimming pared 6 bases from V and 1 base from J, leaving 10 bases between. The length of the CDR3 is 13 residues. This CDR3 reads CASRGGASYEQYF. The CDR3 DNA is TGTGCCAGCAGAGGGGGGGCGTCCTACGAGCAGTACTTC.

A single count supports this clonotype. This rearrangement joins TRBV7-8 to TRBJ2-7; TRBD2 is a possible D gene (5 bases). V lost 5 bases to trimming and J lost 4 bases, with 15 bases between them. Per the germline V gene, CDR1 is SGHVS and CDR2 is FQNEAQ. The CDR3 extends over 14 amino acids. CDR3 coding DNA: TGTGCCAGCAGCCCAGCGGCTAGAGGTTACGAGCAGTACTTC. It specifies CASSPAARGYEQYF.

The J gene is TRBJ2-7, the V gene TRBV4-2, with 12 bases aligning to TRBD2. The CDR3 consists of 18 residues. Trimming at V came to 2 bases and at J to 0 bases, leaving 8 bases not matched to a gene. The V gene's germline CDR1 is LGHNA and CDR2 YNFKEQ. The CDR3 region has the DNA TGTGCCAGCAGCCAATCTCTAGCGGGAGGGGGTAGCTCCTACGAGCAGTACTTC. It is translated as CASSQSLAGGGSSYEQYF.

This sequence joins TRBV19 and TRBJ2-1; TRBD2 agrees at 11 bases. This CDR3 comprises 15 residues. CDR1 and CDR2 from the germline V gene are LNHDA and SQIVND (reference sequence). Losses at the gene ends were 3 bases for V and 6 bases for J; bases not matched to a gene: 4. The CDR3 sequence: CASSIELAGANEQFF. The CDR3 DNA follows: TGTGCCAGTAGTATTGAACTAGCGGGAGCCAATGAGCAGTTCTTC.

At least ten counts were recorded for this clonotype. The chain links TRBV28 to TRBJ1-2; TRBD1 might be the D (6 bases). Germline-derived CDR1 and CDR2 are MDHEN and SYDVKM. The CDR3 spans 15 residues. Trimming took off 2 bases at V and 5 bases at J, with 15 bases between the two ends. The CDR3 spells CASSLEQGGWYGYTF. As DNA, the CDR3 is TGTGCCAGCAGTTTAGAACAGGGAGGTTGGTATGGCTACACCTTC.

This clonotype is deemed medium-sized (0.01 to 0.1%). V gene TRBV2 combines with J gene TRBJ2-5; 9 bases map to TRBD2. CDR1 and CDR2 from the germline V gene are SNHLY and FYNNEI. The CDR3 has 16 residues. The V segment lost 1 base and the J segment 2 bases; nucleotides outside the gene matches: 5. CDR3 region: CASSEGRLAGQETQYF. Here the CDR3 DNA reads TGTGCCAGCAGTGAAGGAAGGCTAGCGGGACAAGAGACCCAGTACTTC.

The genes are TRBV10-3 and TRBJ2-7; D is possibly TRBD1 (5 bases). The germline V and J ends were trimmed by 10 bases and 4 bases, with 26 bases remaining between them. The CDR3 covers 16 residues. Germline values: CDR1 ENHRY, CDR2 SYGVKD. The CDR3 DNA is TGTGCCAGCGCTTCCCAGGGCCCCAGGTTAGGGTACGAGCAGTACTTC. This gives the protein CASASQGPRLGYEQYF.

With regard to this clonotype: A much larger clone differs by one base, so this may be a read error. The genes are TRBV5-4 and TRBJ2-5; no clear D gene. Germline V CDR1 and CDR2: SGHNT, YYREEE (reference sequence). The CDR3 runs 14 residues. V was trimmed by 5 bases and J by 2 bases, leaving 13 bases between them. CDR3 sequence: CASSWPAQQETQYF. The CDR3 nucleotides are TGTGCCAGCAGTTGGCCGGCACAGCAAGAGACCCAGTACTTC. Supplemented by reference TRBV5-4 and TRBJ2-5, the full variable domain reads ETGVTQSPTHLIKTRGQQVTLRCSSQSGHNTVSWYQQALGQGPQFIFQYYREEENGRGNFPPRFSGLQFPNYSSELNVNALELDDSALYLCASSWPAQQETQYFGPGTRLLVL.

The chain joins TRBV27 to TRBJ2-1; weak D call: TRBD1 (6 bases). Trimming took off 6 bases at V and 11 bases at J, with 20 bases between the two ends. From germline, CDR1 is MNHEY and CDR2 SMNVEV (reference sequence). The CDR3 loop spans 14 amino acids. The chain's CDR3 is CASRADRSVGKQFF. CDR3 bases: TGTGCCAGCAGGGCCGACAGGAGCGTGGGGAAGCAGTTCTTC.

This clonotype was counted many times. The rearrangement joins TRBV27 to TRBJ1-2, with unresolved D. Between the trimmed V and J ends, which lost 0 bases and 8 bases, there was a span of 13 bases. This CDR3 contains 14 residues. CDR1 MNHEY and CDR2 SMNVEV come from the germline V gene (reference sequence). The CDR3 nucleotides are TGTGCCAGCAGTTTATCGGGCGTCCTTCGCGGCTACACCTTC. As protein: CASSLSGVLRGYTF.

With respect to this clonotype: Mismatch with germline at one junction end may stem from a read error. V and J are TRBV29-1 and TRBJ2-1; the match to TRBD1 covers 7 bases. CDR1 and CDR2 from the germline V gene are SQVTM and ANQGSEA. CDR3 length equals 15 residues. CDR3 coding DNA: TGCAGCGCTGAAGTTTGGGACAGCTCTTACAATGAGCAGTTCTTC. Translation: CSAEVWDSSYNEQFF.

The rearrangement links TRBV20-1 to TRBJ2-1, with D uncertain. Germline V CDR1 and CDR2: DFQATT, SNEGSKA (reference sequence). With 0 bases removed from V and 5 bases from J, the gap between germline ends came to 14 bases. The CDR3 spans 15 residues. Here the CDR3 DNA reads TGCAGTGCTAGAGATCTGGGAATTAATCACAATGAGCAGTTCTTC. It yields the protein CSARDLGINHNEQFF.

This clonotype has ten or more counts. V gene TRBV6-5 combines with J gene TRBJ2-6; D is uncertain. Deletions cut 5 bases from V and 4 bases from J, with 9 bases between. CDR1 and CDR2 from the germline V gene are MNHEY and SVGAGI. The CDR3 has 14 residues. This chain's CDR3 is CASSLGSGANVLTF. CDR3 nucleotide sequence: TGTGCCAGCAGTCTAGGGTCCGGGGCCAACGTCCTGACTTTC.

This clonotype is categorized as large (0.1 to 1%). This sequence joins TRBV14 and TRBJ2-5; D is possibly TRBD1 or TRBD2 (6 bases each). The V end was cut by 1 base, the J end by 5 bases, with 14 bases between. In germline, CDR1 is SGHDN, CDR2 FVKESK. The CDR3 consists of 15 residues. The CDR3 bases are TGTGCCAGCAGCCAAGGCCGGGGGCTGGGGGAGACCCAGTACTTC. This translates into CASSQGRGLGETQYF.